The clone carrying this T cell receptor beta chain occurred once. V was pared by 4 bases and J by 8 bases, with 7 bases between. The CDR3 runs 11 residues. CDR1 and CDR2 (germline): SGDLS, YYNGEE. TCRdb keeps only in-frame clones here, not all; method: immunoSEQ multiplex PCR. The data contain 280,000 or so clones, 85% to 90% of them singletons. This sample stems from a study of blood T cell repertoires in COVID-19. Study details: Spain, Italy and the United States supplied samples that represented acute and convalescent COVID-19.

The rearrangement links TRBV9 to TRBJ2-1; a possible D gene is TRBD2 (5 bases). This receptor was taken from a human donor in a cohort sampled during active COVID-19. The sequenced sample consisted of peripheral blood. Written as DNA, the CDR3 is TGTGCCAGCAGCTTCGGGGATGAGCAGTTCTTC. Its protein product is CASSFGDEQFF.